The sample holds a few counts of the clone carrying this T cell receptor beta chain. Its cognate antigen is unknown. The sample is drawn from a study of CD8 T cells in ankylosing spondylitis. Study-level results: Seemingly distinctive of ankylosing spondylitis blood was a TCR beta motif formed by eight highly homologous variants.

Germline CDR1 and CDR2: ENHRY and SYGVKD. Germline trimming cut 8 bases from V and 8 bases from J; bases unmatched to any gene: 8. The CDR3 has 12 residues. A single record per CDR3 protein comes from TCRdb applying MiXCR to the 5' RACE reads. The table has 150,000 to 200,000 distinct CDR3 sequences, about 16% seen once; the top ten hold about 8.2%. The chain has TRBV10-3 and TRBJ1-2; 7 bases are a match to TRBD1. The sample comprised blood, either unsorted or a sorted T cell fraction (not recorded which). This clonotype originated in a male donor with ankylosing spondylitis or in good health (not recorded which). This chain's CDR3 is CAIPDRVGGYTF. The CDR3 region has the DNA TGTGCCATCCCTGACAGGGTCGGGGGCTACACCTTC.